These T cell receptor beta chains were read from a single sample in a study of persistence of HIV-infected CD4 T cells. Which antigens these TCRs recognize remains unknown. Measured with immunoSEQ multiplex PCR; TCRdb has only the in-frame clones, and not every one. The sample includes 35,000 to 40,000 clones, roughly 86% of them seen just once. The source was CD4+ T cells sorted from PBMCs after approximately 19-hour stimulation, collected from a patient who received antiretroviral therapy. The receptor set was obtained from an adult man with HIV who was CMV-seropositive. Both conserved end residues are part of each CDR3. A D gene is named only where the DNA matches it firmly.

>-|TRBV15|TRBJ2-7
CATSRDTGAWYEQYF
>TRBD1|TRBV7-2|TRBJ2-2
CASSWRDRGSTGELFF
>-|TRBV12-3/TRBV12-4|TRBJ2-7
CASRTTGFYEQYF
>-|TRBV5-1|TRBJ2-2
CASSLAGGKGGTGELFF
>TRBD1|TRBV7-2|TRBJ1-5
CASSLAKGARQPQHF
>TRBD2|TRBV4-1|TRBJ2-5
CASSPRTSPSGETQYF
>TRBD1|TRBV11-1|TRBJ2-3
CASSLVRDRGYDTQYF
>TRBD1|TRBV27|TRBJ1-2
CASRKSGQANSGYTF
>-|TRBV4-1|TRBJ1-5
CASSQDRSNQPQHF
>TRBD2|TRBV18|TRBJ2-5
CASSPSLAGVPLQETQYF
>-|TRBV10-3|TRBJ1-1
CAIRAKNTEAFF
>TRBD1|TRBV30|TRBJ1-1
CAWNREGGRGLVNNEAFF
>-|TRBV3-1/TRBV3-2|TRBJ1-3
CASSRVMGFGNTIYF
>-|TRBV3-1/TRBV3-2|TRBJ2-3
CARASGRSDTQYF
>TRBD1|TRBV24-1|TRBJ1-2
CATSEPGQGGLDYGYTF
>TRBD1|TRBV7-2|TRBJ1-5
CASSWAGTEVNQPQHF
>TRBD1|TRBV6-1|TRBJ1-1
CASSWGGQGKTEAFF
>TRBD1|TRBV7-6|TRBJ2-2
CASSSRTGNTGELFF
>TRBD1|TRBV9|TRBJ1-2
CASSPRQGLDYGYTF
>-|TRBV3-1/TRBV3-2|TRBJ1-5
CASLNQPQHF
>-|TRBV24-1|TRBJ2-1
CATSDSGPAGNEQFF
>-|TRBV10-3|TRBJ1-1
CAIREAAERTEAFF
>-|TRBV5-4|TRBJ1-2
CASSSPSRGRSYGYTF
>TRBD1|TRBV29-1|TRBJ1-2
CSAGGQAGYGYTF
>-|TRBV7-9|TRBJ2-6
CASSLGWDTVRTGANVLTF
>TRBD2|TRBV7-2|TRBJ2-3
CASSQGLAGTYRTQYF
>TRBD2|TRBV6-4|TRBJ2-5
CASSDVGGPGETQYF
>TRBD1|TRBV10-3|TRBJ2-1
CAIRGQGRQNEQFF
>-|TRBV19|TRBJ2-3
CASQYGGQGPTDTQYF
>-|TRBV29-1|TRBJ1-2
CSVATPTYGYTF
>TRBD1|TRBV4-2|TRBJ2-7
CASSTGTAEQYF
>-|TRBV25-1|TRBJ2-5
CASSEWVAAYQETQYF
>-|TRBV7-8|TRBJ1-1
CASRDPGTEAFF
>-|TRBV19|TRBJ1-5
CASSIQTQANQPQHF
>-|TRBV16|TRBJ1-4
CASSQPRGVNEKLFF
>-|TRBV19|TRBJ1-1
CATRPSQGWNTEAFF
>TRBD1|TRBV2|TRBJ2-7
CASSETGRTYEQYF
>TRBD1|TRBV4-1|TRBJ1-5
CASSQVDRGGQPQHF
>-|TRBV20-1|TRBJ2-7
CSVADRYEQYF
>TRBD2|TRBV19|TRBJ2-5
CASSASTSGETQYF
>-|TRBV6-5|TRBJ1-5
CASSWDSNQPQHF
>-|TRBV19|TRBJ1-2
CASSIGTDYGYTF
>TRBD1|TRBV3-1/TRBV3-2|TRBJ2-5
CASSHAGTGTETQYF
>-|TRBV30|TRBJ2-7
CVWSGYEQYF
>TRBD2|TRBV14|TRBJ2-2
CASSQRTSGNTGELFF
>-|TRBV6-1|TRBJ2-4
CASSEAQGGAKNIQYF
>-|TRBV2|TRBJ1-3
CAGKLGSGNTIYF
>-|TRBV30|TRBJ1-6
CAWSTGTFGNYNSPLHF
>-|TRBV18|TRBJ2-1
CASSLSREVYNEQFF
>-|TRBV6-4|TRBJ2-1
CASSPGFTALYNEQFF
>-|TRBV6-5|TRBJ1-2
CASSLDSAPYGYTF
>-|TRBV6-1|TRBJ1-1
CASTWGTLNTEAFF
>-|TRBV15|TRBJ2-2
CATSMAGVTGELFF